This T cell receptor (beta chain) was found in a study of T cell responses to AZD1222 COVID-19 vaccine. As for the study in general: Timing groups of about 4 and about 12 weeks for second doses were pooled. Notes on the study in general: Variant regions that are unmutated are reportedly the target of nearly half of spike-specific TCRs. Possibly, clonal diversity was underestimated; donors were largely white British and included more females.

Germline loops: CDR1 MNHEY, CDR2 SVGAGI. The V gene lost 4 bases and the J gene lost 4 bases, with 11 bases spanning the gap. This CDR3 has 13 residues. As concerns this clone: Antigen unknown.

Libraries were prepared by immunoSEQ multiplex PCR; TCRdb keeps only in-frame clonotypes and omits some of them. The sample consists of 100,000 to 130,000 clones, 89% of them appearing once. The V gene is TRBV6-5, the J gene TRBJ2-7, with unresolved D. This clonotype originated in an adult in good health. Material: peripheral blood, obtained on day 0 of AZD1222 vaccination. The CDR3 protein is CASSLATEYEQYF. CDR3 DNA sequence: TGTGCCAGCAGTTTGGCGACCGAATACGAGCAGTACTTC.